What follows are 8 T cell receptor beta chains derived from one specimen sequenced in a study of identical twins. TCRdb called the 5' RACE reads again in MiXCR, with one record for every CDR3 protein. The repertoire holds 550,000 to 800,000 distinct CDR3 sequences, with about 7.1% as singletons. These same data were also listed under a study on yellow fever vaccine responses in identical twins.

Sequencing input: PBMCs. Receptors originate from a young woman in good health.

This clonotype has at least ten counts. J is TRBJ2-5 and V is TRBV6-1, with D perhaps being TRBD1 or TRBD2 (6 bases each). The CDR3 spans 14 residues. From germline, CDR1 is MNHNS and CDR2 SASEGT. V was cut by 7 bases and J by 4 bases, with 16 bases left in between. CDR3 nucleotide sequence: TGTGCCAGCAAAAGTCGGGGGCTTGGAGAGACCCAGTACTTC. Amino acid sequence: CASKSRGLGETQYF.

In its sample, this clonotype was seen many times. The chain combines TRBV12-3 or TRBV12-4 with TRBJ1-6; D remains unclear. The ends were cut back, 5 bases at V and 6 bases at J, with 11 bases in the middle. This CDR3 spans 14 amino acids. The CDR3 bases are TGTGCCAGCAGTGGGAAAGCGTTTAATTCACCCCTCCACTTT. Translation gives CASSGKAFNSPLHF.

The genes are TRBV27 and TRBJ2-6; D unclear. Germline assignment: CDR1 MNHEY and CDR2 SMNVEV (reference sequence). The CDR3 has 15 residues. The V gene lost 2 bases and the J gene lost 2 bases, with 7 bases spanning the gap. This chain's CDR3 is CASSLVMTGANVLTF. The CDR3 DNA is TGTGCCAGCAGTTTAGTCATGACTGGGGCCAACGTCCTGACTTTC.

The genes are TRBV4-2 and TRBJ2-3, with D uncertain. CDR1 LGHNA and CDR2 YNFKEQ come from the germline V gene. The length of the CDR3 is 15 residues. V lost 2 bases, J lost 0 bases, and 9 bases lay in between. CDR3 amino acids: CASSQRLESTDTQYF. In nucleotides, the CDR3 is TGTGCCAGCAGCCAACGACTGGAAAGCACAGATACGCAGTATTTT.

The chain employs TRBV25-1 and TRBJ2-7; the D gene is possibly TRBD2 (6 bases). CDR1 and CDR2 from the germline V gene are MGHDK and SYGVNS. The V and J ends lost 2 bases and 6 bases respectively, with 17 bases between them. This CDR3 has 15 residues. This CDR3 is CASSEKTGWGVEQYF. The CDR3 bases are TGTGCCAGCAGTGAAAAGACGGGCTGGGGGGTCGAGCAGTACTTC.

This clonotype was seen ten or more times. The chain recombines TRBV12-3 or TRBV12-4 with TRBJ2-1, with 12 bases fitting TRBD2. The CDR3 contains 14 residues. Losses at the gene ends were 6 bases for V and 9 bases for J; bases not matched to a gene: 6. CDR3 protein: CASRTSGGRREQFF. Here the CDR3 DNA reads TGTGCCAGCAGGACTAGCGGGGGAAGGCGTGAGCAGTTCTTC.

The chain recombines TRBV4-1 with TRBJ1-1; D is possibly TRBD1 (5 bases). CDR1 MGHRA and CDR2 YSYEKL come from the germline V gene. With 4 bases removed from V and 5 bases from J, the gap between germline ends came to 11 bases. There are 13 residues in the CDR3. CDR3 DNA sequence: TGCGCCAGCAGCCGGGGGGTTCGGACTGAAGCTTTCTTT. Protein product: CASSRGVRTEAFF.

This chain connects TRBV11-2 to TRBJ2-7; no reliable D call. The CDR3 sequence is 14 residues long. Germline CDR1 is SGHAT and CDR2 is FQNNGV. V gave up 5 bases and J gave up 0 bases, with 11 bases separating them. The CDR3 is CASSPPRSSYEQYV. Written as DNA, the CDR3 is TGTGCCAGCAGCCCCCCTAGGAGCTCCTACGAGCAGTACGTC.